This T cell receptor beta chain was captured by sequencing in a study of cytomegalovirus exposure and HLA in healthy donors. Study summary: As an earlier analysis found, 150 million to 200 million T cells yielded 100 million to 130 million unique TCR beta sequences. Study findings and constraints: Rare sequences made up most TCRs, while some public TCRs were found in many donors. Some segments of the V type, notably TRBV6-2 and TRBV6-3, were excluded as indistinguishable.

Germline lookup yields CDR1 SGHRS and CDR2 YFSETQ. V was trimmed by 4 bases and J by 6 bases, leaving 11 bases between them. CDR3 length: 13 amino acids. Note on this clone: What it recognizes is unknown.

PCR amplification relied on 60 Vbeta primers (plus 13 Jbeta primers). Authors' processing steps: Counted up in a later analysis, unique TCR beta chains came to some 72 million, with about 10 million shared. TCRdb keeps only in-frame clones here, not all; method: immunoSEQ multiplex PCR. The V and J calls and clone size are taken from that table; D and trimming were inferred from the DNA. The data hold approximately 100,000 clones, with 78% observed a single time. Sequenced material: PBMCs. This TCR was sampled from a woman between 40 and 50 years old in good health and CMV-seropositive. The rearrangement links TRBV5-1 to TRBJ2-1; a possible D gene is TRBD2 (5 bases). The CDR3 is CASSLLVGNEQFF. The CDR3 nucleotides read TGCGCCAGCAGCCTACTAGTAGGCAATGAGCAGTTCTTC.